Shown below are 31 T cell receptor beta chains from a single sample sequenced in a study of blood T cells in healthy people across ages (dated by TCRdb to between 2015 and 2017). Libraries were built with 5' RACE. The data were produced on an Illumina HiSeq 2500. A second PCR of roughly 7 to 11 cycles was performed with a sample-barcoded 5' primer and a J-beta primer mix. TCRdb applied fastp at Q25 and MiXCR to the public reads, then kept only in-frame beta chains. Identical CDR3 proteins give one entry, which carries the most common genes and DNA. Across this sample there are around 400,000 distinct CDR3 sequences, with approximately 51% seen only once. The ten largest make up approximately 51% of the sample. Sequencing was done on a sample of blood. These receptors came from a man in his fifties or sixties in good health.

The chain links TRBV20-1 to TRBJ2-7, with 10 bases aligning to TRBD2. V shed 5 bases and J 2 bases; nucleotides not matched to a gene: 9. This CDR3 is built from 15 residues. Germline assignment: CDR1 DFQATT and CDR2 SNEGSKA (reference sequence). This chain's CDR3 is CSAPASGSLTYEQYF. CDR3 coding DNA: TGCAGTGCTCCGGCTAGCGGGAGCCTCACCTACGAGCAGTACTTC.

CDR3 nucleotides: TGTGCCAGCAGGGCCCCAGCGGGAGTAACCCCAGAGACCCAGTACTTC. This translates into CASRAPAGVTPETQYF. The J gene is TRBJ2-5, the V gene TRBV6-6; 8 bases match TRBD2. From germline, CDR1 is MNHNY and CDR2 SVGAGI (reference sequence). This CDR3 has 16 amino acids. The V and J ends lost 6 bases and 4 bases, in that order; junction bases with no gene match: 13.

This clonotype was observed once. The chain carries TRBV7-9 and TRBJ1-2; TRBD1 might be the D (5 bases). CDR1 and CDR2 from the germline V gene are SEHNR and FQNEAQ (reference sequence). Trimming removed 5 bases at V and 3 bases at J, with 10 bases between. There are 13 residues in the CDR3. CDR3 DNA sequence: TGTGCCAGCAGCCGAGGGGACCACTATGGCTACACCTTC. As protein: CASSRGDHYGYTF. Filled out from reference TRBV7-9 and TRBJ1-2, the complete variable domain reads DTGVSQNPRHKITKRGQNVTFRCDPISEHNRLYWYRQTLGQGPEFLTYFQNEAQLEKSRLLSDRFSAERPKGSFSTLEIQRTEQGDSAMYLCASSRGDHYGYTFGSGTRLTVV.

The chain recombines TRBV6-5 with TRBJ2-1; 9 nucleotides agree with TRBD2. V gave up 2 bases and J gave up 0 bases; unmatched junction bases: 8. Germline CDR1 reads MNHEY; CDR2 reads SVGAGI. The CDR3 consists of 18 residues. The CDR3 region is CASSYRGSGGSSYNEQFF. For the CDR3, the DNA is TGTGCCAGCAGTTACAGGGGAAGCGGGGGGAGCTCCTACAATGAGCAGTTCTTC.

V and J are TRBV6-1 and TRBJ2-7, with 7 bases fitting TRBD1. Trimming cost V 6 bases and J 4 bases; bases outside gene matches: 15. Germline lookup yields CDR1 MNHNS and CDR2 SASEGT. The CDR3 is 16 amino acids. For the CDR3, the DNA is TGTGCCAGCAGCGTACAGGGGACACTGAAACTATACGAGCAGTACTTC. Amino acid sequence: CASSVQGTLKLYEQYF.

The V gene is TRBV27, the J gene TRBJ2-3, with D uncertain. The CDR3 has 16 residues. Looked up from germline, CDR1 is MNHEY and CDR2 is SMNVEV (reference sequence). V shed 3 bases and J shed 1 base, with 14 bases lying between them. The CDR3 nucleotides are TGTGCCAGCAGTTTTTCAGTACATACTGGCACAGATACGCAGTATTTT. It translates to CASSFSVHTGTDTQYF.

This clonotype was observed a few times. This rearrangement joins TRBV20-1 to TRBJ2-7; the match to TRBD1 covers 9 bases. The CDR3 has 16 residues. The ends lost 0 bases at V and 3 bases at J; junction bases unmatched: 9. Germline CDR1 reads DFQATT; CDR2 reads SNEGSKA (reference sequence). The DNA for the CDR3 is TGCAGTGCTAGAGATAGGTGGGACAGGGTCCGCTACGAGCAGTACTTC. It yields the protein CSARDRWDRVRYEQYF.

The CDR3 DNA reads TGCAGTGCCACAGGGGGAATCTATGGCTACACCTTC. Its translation is CSATGGIYGYTF. This chain links TRBV20-1 with TRBJ1-2, with 8 positions matching TRBD1. The ends lost 6 bases at V and 4 bases at J; junction bases unmatched: 4. The length of the CDR3 is 12 residues. Germline CDR1 DFQATT, CDR2 SNEGSKA (reference sequence).

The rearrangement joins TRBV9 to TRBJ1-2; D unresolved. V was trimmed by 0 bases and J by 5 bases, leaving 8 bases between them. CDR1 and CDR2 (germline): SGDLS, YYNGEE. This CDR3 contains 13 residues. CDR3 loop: CASSVEAGYGYTF. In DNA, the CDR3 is TGTGCCAGCAGCGTAGAAGCGGGTTATGGCTACACCTTC.

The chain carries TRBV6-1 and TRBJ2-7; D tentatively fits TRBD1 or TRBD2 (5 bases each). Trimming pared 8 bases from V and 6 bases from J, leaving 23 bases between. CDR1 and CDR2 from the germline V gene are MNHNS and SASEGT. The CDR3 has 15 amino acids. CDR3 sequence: CASLPPGPTGREQYF. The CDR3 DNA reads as TGTGCCAGCCTTCCCCCAGGCCCTACGGGGCGCGAGCAGTACTTC.

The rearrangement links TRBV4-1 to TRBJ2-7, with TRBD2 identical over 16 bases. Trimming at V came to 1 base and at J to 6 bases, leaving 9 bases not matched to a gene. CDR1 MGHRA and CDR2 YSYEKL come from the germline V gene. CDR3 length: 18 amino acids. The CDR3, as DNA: TGCGCCAGCAGCCAAGGAGGGACTAGCGGGAGGGTTTCTCTCGAGCAGTACTTC. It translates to CASSQGGTSGRVSLEQYF.

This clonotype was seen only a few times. The CDR3 DNA reads TGTGCCAGCAGCGTAGACCCGGGTGGGCATGGTGAGCAGTTCTTC. Protein sequence: CASSVDPGGHGEQFF. The chain recombines TRBV9 with TRBJ2-1; D gene ambiguous. The length of the CDR3 is 15 residues. Trimming pared 0 bases from V and 9 bases from J, leaving 16 bases between. The germline V gene has CDR1 SGDLS and CDR2 YYNGEE.

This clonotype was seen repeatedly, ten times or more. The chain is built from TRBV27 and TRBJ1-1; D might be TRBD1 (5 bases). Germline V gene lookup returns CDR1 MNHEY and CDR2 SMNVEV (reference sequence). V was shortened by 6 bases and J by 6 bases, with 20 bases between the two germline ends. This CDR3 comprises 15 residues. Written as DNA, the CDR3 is TGTGCCAGCAGACCCCAGCGGGGGGGAATTTCTGAAGCTTTCTTT. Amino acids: CASRPQRGGISEAFF.

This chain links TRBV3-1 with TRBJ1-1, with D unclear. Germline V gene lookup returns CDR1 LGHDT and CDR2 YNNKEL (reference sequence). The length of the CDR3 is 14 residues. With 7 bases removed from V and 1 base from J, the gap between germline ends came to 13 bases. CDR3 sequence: CASNPSPANTEAFF. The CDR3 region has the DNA TGTGCCAGCAACCCATCGCCGGCGAACACTGAAGCTTTCTTT.

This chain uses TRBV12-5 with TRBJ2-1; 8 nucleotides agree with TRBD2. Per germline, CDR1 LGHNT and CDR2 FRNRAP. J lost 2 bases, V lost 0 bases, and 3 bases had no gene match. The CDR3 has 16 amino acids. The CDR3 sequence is CASGLVRGGPYNEQFF. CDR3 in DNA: TGTGCTAGTGGTTTGGTACGGGGGGGACCCTACAATGAGCAGTTCTTC.

Here the CDR3 reads CASPRTDEVDVYEQYF. Here the CDR3 DNA reads TGTGCCAGCCCAAGGACAGACGAAGTGGACGTTTACGAGCAGTACTTC. The J gene is TRBJ2-5, the V gene TRBV6-1; D is possibly TRBD1 (6 bases). The J call may be incorrect, as the DNA end agrees better with TRBJ2-7. This CDR3 comprises 16 residues. The V gene's germline CDR1 is MNHNS and CDR2 SASEGT.

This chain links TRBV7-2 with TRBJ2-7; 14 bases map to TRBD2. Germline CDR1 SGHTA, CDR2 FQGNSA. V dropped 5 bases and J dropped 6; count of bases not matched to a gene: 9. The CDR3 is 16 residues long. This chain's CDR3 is CASSTGTSGSSREQYF. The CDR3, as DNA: TGTGCCAGCAGCACCGGGACTAGCGGGAGTTCCCGCGAGCAGTACTTC.

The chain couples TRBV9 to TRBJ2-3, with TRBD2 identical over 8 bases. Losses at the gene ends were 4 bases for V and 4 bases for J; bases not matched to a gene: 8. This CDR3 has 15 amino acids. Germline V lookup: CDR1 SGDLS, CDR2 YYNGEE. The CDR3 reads CASSPAGGGSDTQYF. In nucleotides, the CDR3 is TGTGCCAGCAGCCCCGCCGGCGGGGGGTCAGATACGCAGTATTTT.

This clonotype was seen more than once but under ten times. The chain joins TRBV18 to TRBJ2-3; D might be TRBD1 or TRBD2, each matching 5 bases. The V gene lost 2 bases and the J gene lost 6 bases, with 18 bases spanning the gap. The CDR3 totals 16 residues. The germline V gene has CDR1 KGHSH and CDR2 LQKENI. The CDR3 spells CASSPIGEGRWDTQYF. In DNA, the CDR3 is TGTGCCAGCTCACCAATAGGAGAGGGACGATGGGATACGCAGTATTTT.

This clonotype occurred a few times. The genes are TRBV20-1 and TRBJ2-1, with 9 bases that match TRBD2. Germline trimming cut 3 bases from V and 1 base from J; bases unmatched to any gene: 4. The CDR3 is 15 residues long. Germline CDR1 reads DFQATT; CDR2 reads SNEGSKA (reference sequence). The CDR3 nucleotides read TGCAGTGCTAGCAGCGGGGGGCGGTCCTACAATGAGCAGTTCTTC. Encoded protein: CSASSGGRSYNEQFF.

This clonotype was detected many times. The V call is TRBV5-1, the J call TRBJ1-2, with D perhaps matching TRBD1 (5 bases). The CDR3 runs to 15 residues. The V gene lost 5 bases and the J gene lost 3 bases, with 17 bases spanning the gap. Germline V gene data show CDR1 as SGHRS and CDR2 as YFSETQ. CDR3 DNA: TGCGCCAGCAGTATCCAGGGACCTGGTGACTATGGCTACACCTTC. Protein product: CASSIQGPGDYGYTF.

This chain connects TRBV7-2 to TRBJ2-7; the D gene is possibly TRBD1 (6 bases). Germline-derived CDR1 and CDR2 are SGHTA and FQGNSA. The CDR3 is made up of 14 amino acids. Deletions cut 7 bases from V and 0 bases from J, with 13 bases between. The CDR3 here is CASMDSVTSYEQYF. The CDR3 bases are TGTGCCAGCATGGACAGTGTAACCTCCTACGAGCAGTACTTC.

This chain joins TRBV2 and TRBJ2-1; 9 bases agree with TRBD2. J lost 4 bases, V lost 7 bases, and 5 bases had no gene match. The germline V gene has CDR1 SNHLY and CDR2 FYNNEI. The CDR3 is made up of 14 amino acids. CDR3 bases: TGTGCCAGCACGGCGGGGGGGCGATACAATGAGCAGTTCTTC. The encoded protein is CASTAGGRYNEQFF.

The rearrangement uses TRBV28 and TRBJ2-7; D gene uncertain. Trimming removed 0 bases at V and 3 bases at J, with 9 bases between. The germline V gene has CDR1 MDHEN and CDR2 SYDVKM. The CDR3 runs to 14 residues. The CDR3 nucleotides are TGTGCCAGCAGTTTATGGGGCCCTTACTACGAGCAGTACTTC. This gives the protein CASSLWGPYYEQYF.

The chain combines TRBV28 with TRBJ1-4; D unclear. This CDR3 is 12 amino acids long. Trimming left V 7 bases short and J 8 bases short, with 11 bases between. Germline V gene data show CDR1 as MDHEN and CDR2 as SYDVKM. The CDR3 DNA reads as TGTGCCAGCAAAGGACCGACAGAAAAACTGTTTTTT. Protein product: CASKGPTEKLFF.

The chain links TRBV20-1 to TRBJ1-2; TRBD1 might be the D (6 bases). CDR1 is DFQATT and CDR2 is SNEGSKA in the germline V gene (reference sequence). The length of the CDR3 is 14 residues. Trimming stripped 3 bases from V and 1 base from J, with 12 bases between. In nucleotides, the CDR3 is TGCAGTGCTAGGGTAGGGGGGGGTAACTATGGCTACACCTTC. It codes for CSARVGGGNYGYTF.

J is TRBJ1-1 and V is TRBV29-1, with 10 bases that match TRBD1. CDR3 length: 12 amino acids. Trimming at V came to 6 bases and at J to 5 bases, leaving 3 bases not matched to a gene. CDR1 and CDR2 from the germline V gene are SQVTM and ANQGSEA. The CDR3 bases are TGCAGCGTATGGACAGGGGGAACTGAAGCTTTCTTT. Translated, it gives CSVWTGGTEAFF.

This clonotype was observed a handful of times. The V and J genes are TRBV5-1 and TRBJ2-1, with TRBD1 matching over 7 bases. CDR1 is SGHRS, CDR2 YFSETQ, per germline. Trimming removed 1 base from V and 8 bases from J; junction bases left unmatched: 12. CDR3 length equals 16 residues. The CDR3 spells CASSLIPDRRGDEQFF. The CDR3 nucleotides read TGCGCCAGCAGCTTGATCCCGGACAGGCGAGGGGATGAGCAGTTCTTC.

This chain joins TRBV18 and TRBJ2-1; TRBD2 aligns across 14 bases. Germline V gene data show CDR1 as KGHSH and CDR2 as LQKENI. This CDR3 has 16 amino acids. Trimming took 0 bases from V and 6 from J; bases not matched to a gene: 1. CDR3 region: CASSPPTSGRVNEQFF. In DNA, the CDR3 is TGTGCCAGCTCACCACCGACTAGCGGGAGGGTCAATGAGCAGTTCTTC.

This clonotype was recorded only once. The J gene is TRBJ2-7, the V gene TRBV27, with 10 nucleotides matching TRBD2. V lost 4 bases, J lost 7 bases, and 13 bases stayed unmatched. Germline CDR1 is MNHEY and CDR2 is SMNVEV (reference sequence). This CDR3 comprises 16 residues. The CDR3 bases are TGTGCCAGCAGTTCTCCCCCACTAGCGGGGCGGGAGGAGCAGTACTTC. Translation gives CASSSPPLAGREEQYF.

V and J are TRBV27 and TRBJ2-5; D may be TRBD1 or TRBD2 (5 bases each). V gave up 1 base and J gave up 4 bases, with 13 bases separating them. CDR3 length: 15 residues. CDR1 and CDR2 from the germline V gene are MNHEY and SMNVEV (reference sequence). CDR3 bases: TGTGCCAGCAGTTTATTTGGGGGTAGGGCAGAGACCCAGTACTTC. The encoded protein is CASSLFGGRAETQYF.